This passage covers 22 T cell receptor beta chains from one sample sequenced in a study of blood T cell repertoires in COVID-19. Produced via immunoSEQ multiplex PCR; TCRdb's table is partial and in-frame only. Seen here are fewer than 200,000 clones, 85% to 90% observed once, and the top ten hold around 20%. Sequencing was carried out using peripheral blood. The receptors were gathered from a man aged 70-80 years with active or convalescent COVID-19.

The chain combines TRBV27 with TRBJ1-2; 7 nucleotides match TRBD1. The J segment lost 6 bases and the V segment lost 8 bases, leaving 6 bases of the junction unmatched. The CDR3 sequence is 12 residues long. CDR1 and CDR2 from the germline V gene are MNHEY and SMNVEV (reference sequence). The CDR3: CASSDRADGYTF. CDR3 sequence (DNA): TGTGCCAGCTCAGACAGGGCCGATGGCTACACCTTC.

The V gene is TRBV6-5, the J gene TRBJ1-1; tentative D call: TRBD1 (5 bases). This CDR3 is 15 amino acids long. The germline V and J ends were trimmed by 2 bases and 1 base, with 11 bases remaining between them. Germline V gene sequence: CDR1 MNHEY, CDR2 SVGAGI. The CDR3 sequence: CASSYRTYANTEAFF. The CDR3 DNA reads as TGTGCCAGCAGTTACCGGACATACGCGAACACTGAAGCTTTCTTT.

The chain carries TRBV30 and TRBJ1-5, with D possibly TRBD1 on 6 matching bases. There are 13 residues in the CDR3. Germline assignment: CDR1 GTSNPN and CDR2 SVGIG (reference sequence). V gave up 1 base and J gave up 6 bases, with 10 bases separating them. CDR3 in DNA: TGTGCCTGGAGTGCAAGGGGGGGTCAGCCCCAGCATTTT. Translated: CAWSARGGQPQHF.

This clone has a handful of counts. This chain joins TRBV7-9 and TRBJ1-5; 9 bases agree with TRBD1. Germline-derived CDR1 and CDR2 are SEHNR and FQNEAQ (reference sequence). The CDR3 length is 15 residues. V lost 5 bases, J lost 2 bases, and 4 bases stayed unmatched. The CDR3 nucleotides are TGTGCCAGCAGCCAACAGGGGGCCGGCAATCAGCCCCAGCATTTT. This encodes CASSQQGAGNQPQHF.

V is TRBV2 and J is TRBJ1-5, with D possibly matching TRBD1 (5 bases). This CDR3 spans 14 amino acids. V was cut by 8 bases and J by 0 bases, with 11 bases left in between. Germline loops: CDR1 SNHLY, CDR2 FYNNEI. CDR3 residues: CASRRGDSNQPQHF. DNA for the CDR3: TGTGCCAGCCGCCGGGGGGATAGCAATCAGCCCCAGCATTTT.

This clone came up a few times. This sequence joins TRBV7-2 and TRBJ1-6; 8 bases fit TRBD1. Germline CDR1 SGHTA, CDR2 FQGNSA. Trimming at V came to 5 bases and at J to 7 bases, leaving 4 bases not matched to a gene. This CDR3 is built from 14 residues. The CDR3 bases are TGTGCCAGCAGCGGACAGGGAGCCAATTCACCCCTCCACTTT. Encoded protein: CASSGQGANSPLHF. The full variable domain, with the rest looked up from reference TRBV7-2 and TRBJ1-6, is GAGVSQSPSNKVTEKGKDVELRCDPISGHTALYWYRQSLGQGLEFLIYFQGNSAPDKSGLPSDRFSAERTGGSVSTLTIQRTQQEDSAVYLCASSGQGANSPLHFGNGTRLTVT.

This clone was found a few times. The rearrangement uses TRBV27 and TRBJ1-1; TRBD1 matches 11 bases. Per the germline V gene, CDR1 is MNHEY and CDR2 is SMNVEV (reference sequence). The CDR3 spans 15 residues. J lost 5 bases, V lost 7 bases, and 9 bases had no gene match. CDR3 sequence: CASIPMDRGRTEAFF. Here the CDR3 DNA reads TGTGCCAGCATCCCTATGGACAGGGGGCGAACTGAAGCTTTCTTT.

J is TRBJ2-7 and V is TRBV11-2; 13 bases fit TRBD2. The CDR3 is 18 residues long. Germline CDR1 SGHAT, CDR2 FQNNGV. Trimming removed 6 bases from V and 2 bases from J; junction bases left unmatched: 13. This CDR3 reads CASRNRAWTSGRPYEQYF. As DNA, the CDR3 is TGTGCCAGCAGGAACAGGGCCTGGACTAGCGGGAGACCCTACGAGCAGTACTTC.

The genes are TRBV5-1 and TRBJ2-7, with 8 bases that match TRBD1. This CDR3 is built from 16 residues. Trimming removed 4 bases from V and 1 base from J; junction bases left unmatched: 10. Germline assignment: CDR1 SGHRS and CDR2 YFSETQ. CDR3 residues: CASSRTDRGASYEQYF. CDR3 coding DNA: TGCGCCAGCAGCCGGACAGACAGGGGCGCTTCCTACGAGCAGTACTTC.

V gene TRBV10-2 combines with J gene TRBJ2-7; D is perhaps TRBD1 (6 bases). This CDR3 has 16 amino acids. From germline, CDR1 is WSHSY and CDR2 SAAADI. The V end was cut by 7 bases, the J end by 6 bases, with 25 bases between. The CDR3 reads CASTTRTGTTGGEQYF. CDR3 coding DNA: TGCGCCAGCACAACTCGTACCGGGACAACTGGCGGCGAGCAGTACTTC.

The chain uses TRBV5-5 and TRBJ1-5; perhaps TRBD1 as D (5 bases). CDR3 length equals 16 residues. CDR1 and CDR2 from the germline V gene are SGHKS and YYEKEE (reference sequence). V was trimmed by 0 bases and J by 8 bases, leaving 18 bases between them. The CDR3 sequence is CASSLVVSTGGEPQHF. In DNA form, the CDR3 reads TGTGCCAGCAGCTTGGTTGTTAGCACCGGGGGGGAGCCCCAGCATTTT.

The rearrangement uses TRBV3-1 (or the pseudogene TRBV3-2) and TRBJ1-3; TRBD1 matches 9 bases. CDR3 length equals 16 residues. The V and J ends lost 4 bases and 4 bases, in that order; junction bases with no gene match: 8. The germline V gene encodes CDR1 LGHDT and CDR2 YNNKEL (reference sequence). The CDR3 DNA reads TGTGCCAGCAGCCTGCCGGGACAGGGTCCGGGAAACACCATATATTTT. This encodes CASSLPGQGPGNTIYF.

V and J are TRBV18 and TRBJ2-2; 7 bases are a match to TRBD2. V lost 2 bases to trimming and J lost 4 bases; unmatched junction nucleotides: 4. CDR1 is KGHSH and CDR2 is LQKENI in the germline V gene. This CDR3 contains 15 residues. Here the CDR3 reads CASSPRRGTTGELFF. In DNA form, the CDR3 reads TGTGCCAGCTCACCAAGGCGGGGGACCACCGGGGAGCTGTTTTTT. Drawing the rest from reference TRBV18 and TRBJ2-2, the complete variable domain is NAGVMQNPRHLVRRRGQEARLRCSPMKGHSHVYWYRQLPEEGLKFMVYLQKENIIDESGMPKERFSAEFPKEGPSILRIQQVVRGDSAAYFCASSPRRGTTGELFFGEGSRLTVL.

This clone was seen a few times. The CDR3 coding sequence is TGTGCCAGCACCCGGACAGGGCGGCAAGAGACCCAGTACTTC. This codes for CASTRTGRQETQYF. The genes are TRBV7-9 and TRBJ2-5; 8 nucleotides align to TRBD1. The CDR3 is made up of 14 amino acids. Per the germline V gene, CDR1 is SEHNR and CDR2 is FQNEAQ (reference sequence). V lost 7 bases to trimming and J lost 2 bases; unmatched junction nucleotides: 6.

The chain recombines TRBV2 with TRBJ1-2; 7 nucleotides line up with TRBD1. The germline V gene encodes CDR1 SNHLY and CDR2 FYNNEI. The J segment lost 8 bases and the V segment lost 6 bases, leaving 9 bases of the junction unmatched. The CDR3 extends over 13 amino acids. The CDR3 bases are TGTGCCAGCAGCAAAGAGGGGGCGGAAGGCTACACCTTC. Its protein product is CASSKEGAEGYTF.

This clone was seen a few times. CDR3: CASSVRQAQPQHF. Written as DNA, the CDR3 is TGCGCCAGCAGCGTTCGACAGGCCCAGCCCCAGCATTTT. The V and J genes are TRBV4-1 and TRBJ1-5, with D perhaps TRBD1 (6 bases). Germline values: CDR1 MGHRA, CDR2 YSYEKL. The CDR3 totals 13 residues. V dropped 5 bases and J dropped 7 bases, with 12 bases sitting between them.

This chain uses TRBV19 with TRBJ2-7, with D hard to call. Trimming removed 6 bases at V and 1 base at J, with 13 bases between. Germline-derived CDR1 and CDR2 are LNHDA and SQIVND (reference sequence). This CDR3 contains 14 residues. This CDR3 is CASSYRHGSYEQYF. In DNA, the CDR3 is TGTGCCAGTAGCTACCGACACGGATCCTACGAGCAGTACTTC.

The chain uses TRBV7-9 and TRBJ2-5; weak D call: TRBD2 (6 bases). Germline V CDR1 and CDR2: SEHNR, FQNEAQ (reference sequence). Trimming took off 3 bases at V and 5 bases at J, with 13 bases between the two ends. The CDR3 extends over 14 amino acids. The CDR3 DNA is TGTGCCAGCAGCTTTAGCGGTAGCAGGGAGACCCAGTACTTC. Translated, it gives CASSFSGSRETQYF.

The rearrangement joins TRBV14 to TRBJ2-7; 12 bases are shared with TRBD2. J gave up 3 bases and V 4 bases, and 7 bases lay outside the gene matches. This CDR3 is built from 16 residues. Germline values: CDR1 SGHDN, CDR2 FVKESK. The CDR3 DNA follows: TGTGCCAGCAGCCGGGGCGGACTAGCGGGAAGCTACGAGCAGTACTTC. Translated: CASSRGGLAGSYEQYF.

Only a few counts were recorded for this clone. The chain employs TRBV19 and TRBJ1-5, with D unresolved. The V and J ends lost 4 bases and 1 base respectively, with 14 bases between them. CDR1 is LNHDA and CDR2 is SQIVND in the germline V gene (reference sequence). The CDR3 covers 16 residues. Written as DNA, the CDR3 is TGTGCCAGTAGTACGCGGGAGGGTAGGAGCAATCAGCCCCAGCATTTT. It is translated as CASSTREGRSNQPQHF.

The V call is TRBV13, the J call TRBJ1-1, with 7 bases lining up with TRBD1. The V and J ends lost 5 bases and 4 bases, in that order; junction bases with no gene match: 10. CDR3 size: 15 residues. Germline lookup yields CDR1 PRHDT and CDR2 FYEKMQ (reference sequence). CDR3 loop: CASSPRGTVTTEAFF. In DNA, the CDR3 is TGTGCCAGCAGCCCCCGAGGGACAGTTACCACTGAAGCTTTCTTT. The full variable domain, in which reference TRBV13 and TRBJ1-1 provide the parts outside the CDR3, is AAGVIQSPRHLIKEKRETATLKCYPIPRHDTVYWYQQGPGQDPQFLISFYEKMQSDKGSIPDRFSAQQFSDYHSELNMSSLELGDSALYFCASSPRGTVTTEAFFGQGTRLTVV.

This clone was observed a handful of times. This chain joins TRBV19 and TRBJ2-7; D perhaps matches TRBD2 (5 bases). V was trimmed by 3 bases and J by 1 base, leaving 16 bases between them. The CDR3 loop spans 16 amino acids. Germline V gene sequence: CDR1 LNHDA, CDR2 SQIVND (reference sequence). CDR3 loop: CASSISGSGSSYEQYF. CDR3 nucleotides: TGTGCCAGTAGTATTTCCGGAAGCGGTAGTTCCTACGAGCAGTACTTC.